The T cell receptor (beta chain) under discussion was sequenced for a study of blood T cell repertoires in COVID-19. As for the study in general: Material from acute and convalescent COVID-19 was sourced from the United States, Italy and Spain. The analysed material was cDNA or gDNA that came from T cells, B-cell-depleted T cells, or PBMCs.

In its sample, this clone was seen once. Seattle patients were enrolled during active infection and followed longitudinally. As processed by the authors: Amplification of reference gene primers was used by the study to estimate nucleated cell counts. Produced via immunoSEQ multiplex PCR; TCRdb's table is partial and in-frame only. Clone size and V and J calls were adopted from that table, with D and trimming inferred from the DNA. This table holds roughly 350,000 clones, more than 75% found once. Germline V CDR1 and CDR2: MNHNS, SASEGT. The CDR3 totals 16 residues. The V gene end was trimmed by 0 bases and the J gene end by 6 bases; junction bases not matched to a gene: 9.

The receptor was isolated from a woman in her twenties or thirties with COVID-19, enrolled during active disease. This chain links TRBV6-1 with TRBJ2-7; 9 bases are a match to TRBD2. The source material was peripheral blood. The CDR3 DNA follows: TGTGCCAGCAGTGAAGCTCTTGGGCTAGCGGGACCCGAGCAGTACTTC. Its translation is CASSEALGLAGPEQYF.